Listed below are T cell receptor beta chains from one sample, sequenced in a study of blood T cells in healthy people across ages. MiXCR, applied by TCRdb to the 5' RACE reads, yields one record per CDR3 protein. There are roughly 1.4 million distinct CDR3 sequences in the sample; around 59% occur only once, and about 6.3% lies in the top ten. Sequencing was done on a sample of blood. These receptors all come from a man aged 18 to 29 in good health. CDR3s include the opening cysteine and the closing phenylalanine or tryptophan. Expanded clones get a size class; other rows say once, few or many, or leave the size out.

TRBV29-1	-	CSVEGDKRVSVYNEQFF
TRBV4-1	-	CASSQVQRTGLAKNIQYF
TRBV10-2	-	CASSESRGVGDTQYF
TRBV11-2	-	CASSLDGVGVPAYEQYF
TRBV20-1	-	CSMGQGSYEQYF
TRBV20-1	few	CSAIPIASPYEQYF
TRBV20-1	few	CSARAYRAYEQYF
TRBV29-1	-	CSAEAQYYGYTF
TRBV28	-	CATSSVEQYF
TRBV9	-	CASSEHTSSYNSPLHF
TRBV25-1	once	CASSEGVSNYNEQFF
TRBV29-1	few	CSVLWVPGEQYF
TRBV7-7	once	CASRGAGEETQYF
TRBV11-2	-	CASSVGLAADTQYF
TRBV20-1	-	CSAREPGTGGDHEQYF
TRBV3-1	-	CASSRTGNGSPLHF
TRBV10-3	-	CAIEGDRDGYTF
TRBV29-1	-	CSGLQGDKNIQYF
TRBV6-6	-	CASSYSGQGSRALEQYF
TRBV4-1	-	CASSQDTSGGDEQYF
TRBV6-1	-	CASSMRLAGDVTDTQYF
TRBV6-2/TRBV6-3	once	CASSMTDRGTDTQYF
TRBV6-5	-	CASSISRSYEQYF
TRBV5-1	-	CASSLRAGRNHEQYF
TRBV6-2/TRBV6-3	few	CASSRAPGAETQYF
TRBV7-9	-	CASSPPLAEGQETQYF
TRBV18	-	CASSPYSYTDTQYF
TRBV3-1	once	CASSPMPGGVYPEAFF
TRBV10-1	-	CASSDGTSGNQPQHF
TRBV3-1	-	CASSQARTSGGETQYF
TRBV29-1	few	CSVEQGVGEQYF